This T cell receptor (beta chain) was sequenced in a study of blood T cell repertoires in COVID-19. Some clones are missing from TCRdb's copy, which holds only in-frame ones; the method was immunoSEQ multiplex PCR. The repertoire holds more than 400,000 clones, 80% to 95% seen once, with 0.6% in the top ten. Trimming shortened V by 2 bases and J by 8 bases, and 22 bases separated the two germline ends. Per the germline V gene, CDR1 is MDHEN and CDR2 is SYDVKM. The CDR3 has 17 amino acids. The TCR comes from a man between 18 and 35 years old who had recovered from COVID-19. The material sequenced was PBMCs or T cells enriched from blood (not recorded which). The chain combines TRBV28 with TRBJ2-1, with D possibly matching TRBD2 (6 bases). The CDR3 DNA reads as TGTGCCAGCAGTTTAAGCTGGGTCGGGAGTCGTTCGGATGAGCAGTTCTTC. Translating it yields CASSLSWVGSRSDEQFF.